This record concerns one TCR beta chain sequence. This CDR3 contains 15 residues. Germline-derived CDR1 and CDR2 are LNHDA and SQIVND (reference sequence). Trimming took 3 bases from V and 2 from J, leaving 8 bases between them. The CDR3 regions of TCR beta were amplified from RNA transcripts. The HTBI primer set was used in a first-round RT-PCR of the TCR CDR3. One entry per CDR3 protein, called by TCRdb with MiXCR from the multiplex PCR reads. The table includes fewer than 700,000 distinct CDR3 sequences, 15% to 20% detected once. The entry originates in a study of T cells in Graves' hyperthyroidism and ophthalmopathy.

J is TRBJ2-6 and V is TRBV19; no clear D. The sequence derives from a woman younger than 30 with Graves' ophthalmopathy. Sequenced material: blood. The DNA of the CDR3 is TGTGCCAGTAGTATGATGGGGACTGGGGCCAACGTCCTGACTTTC. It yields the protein CASSMMGTGANVLTF.